The present entry profiles one T cell receptor beta chain with its context. What it binds is unknown. The protocol was immunoSEQ multiplex PCR, while the TCRdb copy is restricted to in-frame clones and leaves out a portion. Found here are about 44,000 clones, approximately 83% of them singletons; the top ten hold around 52%. This record comes from a study of T cell responses to AZD1222 COVID-19 vaccine. Study information: Second doses that came at about 4 or about 12 weeks were put together. Study results and limitations: Only five or six AZD1222 recipients tested seropositive at baseline.

With 3 bases removed from V and 4 bases from J, the gap between germline ends came to 13 bases. CDR1 and CDR2 (germline): MNHNS, SASEGT. This CDR3 has 14 residues. This sequence was found in an adult in good health. This material consisted of peripheral blood, taken on day 0 of AZD1222 vaccination. The rearrangement uses TRBV6-1 and TRBJ2-7; D may be TRBD1 (6 bases). The CDR3 reads CASSDWGHTYEQYF. The CDR3, as DNA: TGTGCCAGCAGTGATTGGGGACACACTTACGAGCAGTACTTC.